The 32 T cell receptor beta chains below all came from one sample that was sequenced in a study of T cell repertoires in cytomegalovirus infection. TCRdb re-analysed the reads in MiXCR, keeping a single row per CDR3 protein. The sample carries under 300,000 distinct CDR3 sequences, about 12% recorded once. Sequencing was carried out using PBMCs. These receptors all stem from a human donor in good health (CMV status not recorded). Some clones in this sample may be carry-over from other donors' samples.

This clonotype was counted a few times. The chain has TRBV28 and TRBJ2-3; 8 bases map to TRBD2. The junction had 13 bases not matched to a gene; V was cut back by 5 bases and J by 6 bases. The germline V gene has CDR1 MDHEN and CDR2 SYDVKM. The CDR3 runs to 16 residues. The CDR3 protein is CASSVGLGRALDTQYF. In DNA, the CDR3 is TGTGCCAGCAGTGTGGGTCTCGGGAGGGCCTTGGATACGCAGTATTTT.

The chain has TRBV20-1 and TRBJ2-5, with a tentative D call TRBD2 (6 bases). The CDR3 length is 15 residues. V gave up 7 bases and J gave up 3 bases, with 21 bases separating them. Germline values: CDR1 DFQATT, CDR2 SNEGSKA (reference sequence). CDR3 sequence reads: CSVPLTSSLEETQYF. The CDR3 DNA reads TGCAGTGTTCCCCTCACTAGCTCCCTGGAAGAGACCCAGTACTTC.

In this sample, this clonotype turned up many times. In DNA, the CDR3 is TGTGCCATTCGGGGCAGTCCTAATCAGCCCCAGCATTTT. Its translation: CAIRGSPNQPQHF. The chain uses TRBV7-2 and TRBJ1-5; tentative D call: TRBD1 (5 bases). The germline V gene encodes CDR1 SGHTA and CDR2 FQGNSA. V lost 10 bases and J lost 4, with 14 bases in between. The CDR3 consists of 13 residues.

This clonotype showed up just a few times. The rearrangement joins TRBV15 to TRBJ2-6; D is unresolved. V lost 0 bases, J lost 2 bases, and 8 bases lay in between. This CDR3 spans 16 amino acids. CDR1 is LNHNV, CDR2 YYDKDF, per germline (reference sequence). The CDR3 sequence is CATSRDLETGANVLTF. The CDR3 DNA follows: TGTGCCACCAGCAGAGATCTAGAGACTGGGGCCAACGTCCTGACTTTC.

In its sample, this clonotype was seen a few times. CDR3 in DNA: TGTGCCAGCAGCCAAGACCGTCAGGCCCTTAGTGGCTACACCTTC. Residues: CASSQDRQALSGYTF. The V and J genes are TRBV14 and TRBJ1-2; D unresolved. The CDR3 is made up of 15 amino acids. Germline V gene data show CDR1 as SGHDN and CDR2 as FVKESK. Trimming cost V 0 bases and J 7 bases, with 15 bases left between them.

This clonotype was observed a few times. The V call is TRBV29-1, the J call TRBJ2-7, with D possibly being TRBD1 (6 bases). V was trimmed by 6 bases and J by 4 bases, leaving 13 bases between them. CDR1 SQVTM and CDR2 ANQGSEA come from the germline V gene. This CDR3 contains 12 residues. Here the CDR3 reads CSVVTGPYEQYF. The CDR3 DNA is TGCAGCGTCGTGACAGGACCATACGAGCAGTACTTC.

The J gene is TRBJ2-6, the V gene TRBV20-1; no firm D call. There are 18 residues in the CDR3. With 0 bases removed from V and 0 bases from J, the gap between germline ends came to 15 bases. CDR1 DFQATT and CDR2 SNEGSKA come from the germline V gene (reference sequence). The CDR3 DNA sequence: TGCAGTGCTAGAGATCAGTCCGGCTTCCTCTCTGGGGCCAACGTCCTGACTTTC. Translation: CSARDQSGFLSGANVLTF.

This clonotype was recorded at least ten times. This chain's CDR3 is CASSPVGSGNYNEQFF. The CDR3 DNA reads TGTGCCAGCAGCCCAGTGGGTAGCGGGAACTACAATGAGCAGTTCTTC. V usage is TRBV7-2 and J usage is TRBJ2-1, with 8 bases that match TRBD2. Germline V gene data show CDR1 as SGHTA and CDR2 as FQGNSA. The V segment lost 5 bases and the J segment 3 bases; nucleotides outside the gene matches: 9. The CDR3 is 16 amino acids.

This clonotype was counted at least ten times. The chain employs TRBV2 and TRBJ2-2; 7 bases line up with TRBD1. Germline V gene sequence: CDR1 SNHLY, CDR2 FYNNEI. CDR3 length equals 14 residues. The trim removed 7 bases at V and 2 bases at J, leaving 4 bases unmatched. The CDR3 sequence: CASMRGPNTGELFF. The DNA for the CDR3 is TGTGCCAGCATGAGGGGGCCAAACACCGGGGAGCTGTTTTTT.

Only a few counts were recorded for this clonotype. The V and J genes are TRBV20-1 and TRBJ2-1; D is uncertain. CDR3 size: 14 residues. Deletions cut 0 bases from V and 7 bases from J, with 13 bases between. Germline CDR1 and CDR2: DFQATT and SNEGSKA (reference sequence). The CDR3 nucleotides are TGCAGTGCTAGAGAGGAAACGGGTTGGAATGAGCAGTTCTTC. It specifies CSAREETGWNEQFF.

This clonotype was seen at least ten times. The V gene is TRBV6-2 or TRBV6-3, the J gene TRBJ2-7, with D perhaps TRBD1 (6 bases). Per germline, CDR1 MNHEY and CDR2 SVGEGT. Trimming took 4 bases from V and 6 from J, leaving 25 bases between them. The CDR3 runs 17 residues. DNA of the CDR3: TGTGCCAGCAGTTCTTTACCCGGGACACGGGGCGGCACCGAGCAGTACTTC. Its translation is CASSSLPGTRGGTEQYF.

This clonotype showed up many times. The J gene is TRBJ2-7, the V gene TRBV28; weak D call: TRBD2 (6 bases). V was shortened by 2 bases and J by 3 bases, with 14 bases between the two germline ends. Germline CDR1 reads MDHEN; CDR2 reads SYDVKM. The CDR3 consists of 15 residues. The CDR3 is CASSLGGVLNYEQYF. CDR3 nucleotides: TGTGCCAGCAGTTTAGGCGGGGTCCTTAACTACGAGCAGTACTTC.

This clonotype was seen many times. This chain joins TRBV7-3 and TRBJ2-3; 14 bases fit TRBD2. The germline gives CDR1 SGHTA, CDR2 FQGTGA. V was clipped by 1 base and J by 3 bases; unmatched bases: 3. CDR3 length: 17 amino acids. The CDR3 nucleotides are TGTGCCAGCAGCTTAATGACTAGCGGGAGGGGAACAGATACGCAGTATTTT. This sequence encodes CASSLMTSGRGTDTQYF.

This clonotype was recorded a few times. The chain recombines TRBV9 with TRBJ2-5; D tentatively fits TRBD1 or TRBD2 (5 bases each). The CDR3 length is 14 residues. Germline CDR1 reads SGDLS; CDR2 reads YYNGEE. V was clipped by 1 base and J by 4 bases, with 11 bases between them. As DNA, the CDR3 is TGTGCCAGCAGCGTATCCGGGGCAGGAGAGACCCAGTACTTC. It encodes CASSVSGAGETQYF.

The V gene is TRBV14, the J gene TRBJ2-1; 14 positions match TRBD2. CDR1 and CDR2 from the germline V gene are SGHDN and FVKESK. Trimming cost V 3 bases and J 9 bases; bases outside gene matches: 7. The CDR3 length is 16 residues. The CDR3 loop reads CASSQGTSGSKIEQFF. CDR3 nucleotides: TGTGCCAGCAGCCAGGGGACTAGCGGGAGTAAGATTGAGCAGTTCTTC.

CDR3 in DNA: TGCAGTGCTAGAGATCTAGCGGGCAACTACAATGAGCAGTTCTTC. This codes for CSARDLAGNYNEQFF. V usage is TRBV20-1 and J usage is TRBJ2-1; 8 bases are shared with TRBD2. From germline, CDR1 is DFQATT and CDR2 SNEGSKA (reference sequence). The CDR3 covers 15 residues. Unmatched junction bases numbered 4, after V lost 0 bases and J lost 3 bases.

This clonotype was observed at least ten times. J is TRBJ2-7 and V is TRBV27; a weak D match, TRBD2 (6 bases). V was pared by 6 bases and J by 0 bases, with 15 bases between. Germline values: CDR1 MNHEY, CDR2 SMNVEV (reference sequence). The CDR3 is 15 amino acids. CDR3 in amino acids: CASRPKGLHSYEQYF. The CDR3, as DNA: TGTGCCAGCAGGCCCAAGGGACTGCACTCCTACGAGCAGTACTTC.

A few counts support this clonotype. This rearrangement joins TRBV2 to TRBJ2-5; D might be TRBD2 (6 bases). V lost 6 bases to trimming and J lost 4 bases, with 15 bases between them. The germline CDR1 and CDR2 sequences are SNHLY and FYNNEI. The CDR3 is 14 amino acids. The CDR3 loop reads CASRVTGVLETQYF. Here the CDR3 DNA reads TGTGCCAGCAGAGTAACGGGGGTTCTAGAGACCCAGTACTTC.

This clonotype showed up just once. The junction does not match germline at one end; this may be a read error. The gene calls are TRBV7-2 and TRBJ2-1, with 14 positions matching TRBD2. Germline V gene sequence: CDR1 SGHTA, CDR2 FQGNSA. The CDR3 runs 15 residues. The CDR3 region is CANSLGTSGGNEQFF. The CDR3 nucleotides read TGTGCCAACAGCTTAGGGACTAGCGGGGGCAATGAGCAGTTCTTC. Together with reference TRBV7-2 and TRBJ2-1, the CDR3 gives the full variable domain: GAGVSQSPSNKVTEKGKDVELRCDPISGHTALYWYRQSLGQGLEFLIYFQGNSAPDKSGLPSDRFSAERTGGSVSTLTIQRTQQEDSAVYLCANSLGTSGGNEQFFGPGTRLTVL.

This clonotype has more than one count but fewer than ten. The V and J genes are TRBV28 and TRBJ2-1, with D possibly being TRBD2 (5 bases). Between the trimmed V and J ends, which lost 3 bases and 9 bases, there was a span of 12 bases. CDR1 and CDR2 from the germline V gene are MDHEN and SYDVKM. CDR3 length: 13 residues. DNA for the CDR3: TGTGCCAGCAGTTTCCGAGGGTTAGGTGAGCAGTTCTTC. Its protein is CASSFRGLGEQFF.

This clonotype was counted ten times or more. The rearrangement uses TRBV28 and TRBJ2-7, with D perhaps matching TRBD1 (5 bases). The CDR3 sequence is 14 residues long. Germline-derived CDR1 and CDR2 are MDHEN and SYDVKM. V lost 4 bases and J 3 bases, leaving 13 bases between the germline ends. This CDR3 is CASSSPGNFYEQYF. The CDR3 region has the DNA TGTGCCAGCAGTTCCCCAGGGAATTTCTACGAGCAGTACTTC.

Ten or more counts support this clonotype. The chain carries TRBV19 and TRBJ2-6; maybe TRBD1 (5 bases). V dropped 7 bases and J dropped 0 bases, with 13 bases sitting between them. The germline V gene encodes CDR1 LNHDA and CDR2 SQIVND (reference sequence). The CDR3 has 16 residues. As DNA, the CDR3 is TGTGCCAGTAAGGGGTACCTCAGCTCTGGGGCCAACGTCCTGACTTTC. This encodes CASKGYLSSGANVLTF.

This clonotype was seen a few times. The rearrangement uses TRBV5-6 and TRBJ1-1; D not certain. Between the trimmed V and J ends, which lost 2 bases and 4 bases, there was a span of 9 bases. In germline, CDR1 is SGHDT, CDR2 YYEEEE. The CDR3 is 13 amino acids. CDR3 DNA sequence: TGTGCCAGCAGCTTTTCCCTGGGCACTGAAGCTTTCTTT. Residues: CASSFSLGTEAFF.

This clonotype occurred many times. The chain combines TRBV7-2 with TRBJ2-5, with 8 bases identical to TRBD2. CDR3 length equals 16 residues. V was pared by 1 base and J by 3 bases, with 7 bases of the junction left unmatched. The germline CDR1 and CDR2 sequences are SGHTA and FQGNSA. The CDR3 nucleotides read TGTGCCAGCAGCTTAGTCCCGGGGGGGCCAGAAGAGACCCAGTACTTC. It codes for CASSLVPGGPEETQYF.

This chain links TRBV29-1 with TRBJ1-6; 9 bases are a match to TRBD1. This CDR3 has 14 amino acids. V gave up 7 bases and J gave up 7 bases; unmatched junction bases: 8. CDR1 and CDR2 (germline): SQVTM, ANQGSEA. Here the CDR3 reads CSAIGTGSNSPLHF. CDR3 nucleotides: TGCAGCGCCATTGGGACAGGGAGCAATTCACCCCTCCACTTT.

This clonotype was picked up a small number of times. V and J are TRBV28 and TRBJ2-5; D is unclear. This CDR3 has 16 residues. Between the trimmed V and J ends, which lost 4 bases and 1 base, there was a span of 16 bases. The germline gives CDR1 MDHEN, CDR2 SYDVKM. This chain's CDR3 is CASSSRPFSPQETQYF. The DNA for the CDR3 is TGTGCCAGCAGTTCCCGACCGTTTTCACCCCAAGAGACCCAGTACTTC.

This clonotype was picked up many times. The J gene is TRBJ2-7, the V gene TRBV7-2; D is possibly TRBD2 (5 bases). With 8 bases removed from V and 6 bases from J, the gap between germline ends came to 20 bases. CDR3 length: 14 amino acids. The germline V gene has CDR1 SGHTA and CDR2 FQGNSA. CDR3 region: CASGKGGGGSEQYF. The CDR3 nucleotides read TGTGCCAGCGGAAAGGGCGGTGGAGGAAGCGAGCAGTACTTC.

A few counts support this clonotype. CDR3 loop: CASSPRTVDNSPLHF. The CDR3 DNA reads as TGTGCCAGCAGTCCTCGGACAGTTGACAATTCACCCCTCCACTTT. The rearrangement links TRBV6-5 to TRBJ1-6; tentatively, D is TRBD1 (6 bases). Deletions cut 5 bases from V and 7 bases from J, with 15 bases between. Looked up from germline, CDR1 is MNHEY and CDR2 is SVGAGI. The CDR3 runs to 15 residues.

This clonotype has a handful of counts. The chain uses TRBV11-3 and TRBJ2-2, with 8 positions matching TRBD1. The CDR3 sequence is 15 residues long. Germline values: CDR1 SGHNT, CDR2 YENEEA. The junction had 11 bases not matched to a gene; V was cut back by 5 bases and J by 9 bases. The chain's CDR3 is CASSPGTGGPRELFF. DNA for the CDR3: TGTGCCAGCAGCCCGGGGACAGGCGGGCCCCGGGAGCTGTTTTTT.

CDR3 nucleotide sequence: TGCAGTGCTAGTTCCGGGCCAACTAATGAAAAACTGTTTTTT. This encodes CSASSGPTNEKLFF. The chain joins TRBV20-1 to TRBJ1-4; the D is unclear. V was trimmed by 3 bases and J by 0 bases, leaving 8 bases between them. The germline V gene encodes CDR1 DFQATT and CDR2 SNEGSKA (reference sequence). The CDR3 spans 14 residues.

This clonotype was picked up many times. The chain carries TRBV2 and TRBJ2-2, with a tentative D call TRBD2 (6 bases). The germline V and J ends were trimmed by 10 bases and 5 bases, with 17 bases remaining between them. Germline CDR1 SNHLY, CDR2 FYNNEI. CDR3 length: 14 residues. The DNA of the CDR3 is TGTGCCATCCAAAGGAGGGCCCGGACCGGGGAGCTGTTTTTT. It encodes CAIQRRARTGELFF.

This clonotype was recorded at least ten times. The chain carries TRBV28 and TRBJ2-1, with 7 positions matching TRBD2. CDR3 size: 17 residues. With 4 bases clipped from V and 5 bases from J, the junction kept 14 bases outside the gene matches. Germline V gives CDR1 MDHEN, CDR2 SYDVKM. CDR3 amino acids: CASSSTIGKRDHNEQFF. The CDR3 coding sequence is TGTGCCAGCAGTTCAACCATCGGAAAGCGGGACCACAATGAGCAGTTCTTC.